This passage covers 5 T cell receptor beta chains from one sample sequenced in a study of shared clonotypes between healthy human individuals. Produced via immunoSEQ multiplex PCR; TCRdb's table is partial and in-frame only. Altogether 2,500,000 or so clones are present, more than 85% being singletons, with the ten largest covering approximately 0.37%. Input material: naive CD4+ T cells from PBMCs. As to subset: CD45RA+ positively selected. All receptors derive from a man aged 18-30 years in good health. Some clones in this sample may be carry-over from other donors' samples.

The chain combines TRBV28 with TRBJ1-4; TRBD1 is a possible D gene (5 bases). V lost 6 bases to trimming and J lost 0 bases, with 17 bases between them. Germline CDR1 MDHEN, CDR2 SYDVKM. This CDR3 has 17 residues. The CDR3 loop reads CASSLGGFSATNEKLFF. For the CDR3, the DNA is TGTGCCAGCAGCTTGGGGGGGTTTTCTGCAACTAATGAAAAACTGTTTTTT.

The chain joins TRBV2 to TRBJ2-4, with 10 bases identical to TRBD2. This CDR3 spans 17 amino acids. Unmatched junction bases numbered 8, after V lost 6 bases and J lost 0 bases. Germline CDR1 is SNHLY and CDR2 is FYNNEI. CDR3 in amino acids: CASRKPGLALAKNIQYF. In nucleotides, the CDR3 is TGTGCCAGCAGGAAACCGGGACTAGCGTTAGCCAAAAACATTCAGTACTTC. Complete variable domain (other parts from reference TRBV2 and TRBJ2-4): EPEVTQTPSHQVTQMGQEVILRCVPISNHLYFYWYRQILGQKVEFLVSFYNNEISEKSEIFDDQFSVERPDGSNFTLKIRSTKLEDSAMYFCASRKPGLALAKNIQYFGAGTRLSVL.

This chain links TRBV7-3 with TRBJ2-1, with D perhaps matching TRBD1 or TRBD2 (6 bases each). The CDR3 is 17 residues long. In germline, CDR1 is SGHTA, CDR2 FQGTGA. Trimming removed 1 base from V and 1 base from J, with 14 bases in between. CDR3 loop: CASSLNRGRASYNEQFF. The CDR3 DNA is TGTGCCAGCAGCTTAAACCGGGGGCGAGCTTCCTACAATGAGCAGTTCTTC.

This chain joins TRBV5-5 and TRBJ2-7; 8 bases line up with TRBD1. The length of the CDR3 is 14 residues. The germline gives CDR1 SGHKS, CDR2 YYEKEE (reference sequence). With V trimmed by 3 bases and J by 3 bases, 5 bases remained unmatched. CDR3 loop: CASSYGTGLYEQYF. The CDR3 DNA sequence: TGTGCCAGCAGCTACGGGACAGGTCTCTACGAGCAGTACTTC.

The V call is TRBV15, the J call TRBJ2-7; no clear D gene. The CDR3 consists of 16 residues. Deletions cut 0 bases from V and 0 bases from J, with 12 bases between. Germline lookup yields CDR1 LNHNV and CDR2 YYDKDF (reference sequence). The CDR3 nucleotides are TGTGCCACCAGCAGAGATCGTGGAGCGAGCTCCTACGAGCAGTACTTC. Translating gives CATSRDRGASSYEQYF.